This passage covers 27 T cell receptor beta chains from one sample sequenced in a study of blood T cell repertoires in COVID-19 (dated by TCRdb to 2018 to 2020). The library was generated by the immunoSEQ multiplex PCR assay. As stored in TCRdb, this immuneACCESS dataset retains in-frame rearrangements with V and J assigned. A fraction of the clones does not appear; measured against another copy, unresolved V genes explain less than half of the discrepancy, and the remainder lacks a known reason. Here the sample has roughly 200,000 clones; around 83% occur a single time. About 5% of the sample lies in the top ten. The sequenced sample consisted of peripheral blood. Receptors were obtained from an elderly woman with acute or convalescent COVID-19.

This clone came up a few times. J is TRBJ2-7 and V is TRBV27, with 8 bases fitting TRBD2. CDR1 is MNHEY and CDR2 is SMNVEV in the germline V gene (reference sequence). The V segment lost 7 bases and the J segment 0 bases; nucleotides outside the gene matches: 8. This CDR3 spans 15 amino acids. The CDR3 spells CASTSLAGLSYEQYF. CDR3 sequence (DNA): TGTGCCAGCACATCCTTAGCGGGGCTCTCCTACGAGCAGTACTTC.

This chain uses TRBV7-2 with TRBJ2-1; weak D call: TRBD2 (6 bases). Trimming stripped 4 bases from V and 9 bases from J, with 10 bases between. Looked up from germline, CDR1 is SGHTA and CDR2 is FQGNSA. The CDR3 loop spans 12 amino acids. The CDR3 region is CASSWYSGEQFF. CDR3 DNA sequence: TGTGCCAGCAGCTGGTATAGCGGTGAGCAGTTCTTC.

V gene TRBV9 combines with J gene TRBJ2-2; 7 bases match TRBD1. The CDR3 is 16 residues long. V dropped 0 bases and J dropped 4; count of bases not matched to a gene: 6. Germline CDR1 is SGDLS and CDR2 is YYNGEE. The CDR3: CASSVEEGAITGELFF. The CDR3 region has the DNA TGTGCCAGCAGCGTAGAAGAGGGGGCGATCACCGGGGAGCTGTTTTTT.

This clone was seen once. The chain couples TRBV19 to TRBJ2-1; tentatively, D is TRBD1 (5 bases). Between the trimmed V and J ends, which lost 7 bases and 4 bases, there was a span of 17 bases. The CDR3 consists of 15 residues. Looked up from germline, CDR1 is LNHDA and CDR2 is SQIVND (reference sequence). CDR3 coding DNA: TGTGCCAGTAAGGGATGGCAGGGTCGATACAATGAGCAGTTCTTC. It specifies CASKGWQGRYNEQFF.

The rearrangement joins TRBV19 to TRBJ2-1, with D unresolved. The CDR3 sequence is 12 residues long. The germline V gene encodes CDR1 LNHDA and CDR2 SQIVND (reference sequence). The V end was cut by 2 bases, the J end by 6 bases, with 5 bases between. The CDR3 reads CASSISLNEQFF. The CDR3 DNA reads TGTGCCAGTAGTATATCCCTCAATGAGCAGTTCTTC.

The V call is TRBV6-6, the J call TRBJ2-1; 13 nucleotides line up with TRBD2. The V gene end was trimmed by 5 bases and the J gene end by 0 bases; junction bases not matched to a gene: 10. The germline CDR1 and CDR2 sequences are MNHNY and SVGAGI (reference sequence). CDR3 size: 19 residues. CDR3 coding DNA: TGTGCCAGCAGTCGGGCCGGGACTAGCGGGGCTAGCTCCTACAATGAGCAGTTCTTC. Translating it yields CASSRAGTSGASSYNEQFF.

The V and J genes are TRBV24-1 and TRBJ2-1; 11 nucleotides match TRBD2. This CDR3 has 18 amino acids. Germline CDR1 and CDR2: KGHDR and SFDVKD. V was clipped by 5 bases and J by 5 bases; unmatched bases: 13. CDR3 protein: CATSGWDRPGLADNEQFF. The CDR3 region has the DNA TGTGCCACCAGTGGTTGGGACAGACCGGGACTAGCGGACAATGAGCAGTTCTTC.

The chain carries TRBV4-3 and TRBJ1-2; D remains ambiguous. CDR1 and CDR2 from the germline V gene are LGHNA and YSLEER. There are 13 residues in the CDR3. The ends were cut back, 0 bases at V and 6 bases at J, with 8 bases in the middle. CDR3 nucleotide sequence: TGCGCCAGCAGCCAAGAGTTAATTGATGGCTACACCTTC. It translates to CASSQELIDGYTF.

This clone appeared once. The CDR3 spells CASSPLAGTGTDTQYF. The DNA of the CDR3 is TGTGCCAGCTCACCATTAGCGGGAACCGGCACAGATACGCAGTATTTT. The chain employs TRBV18 and TRBJ2-3; 8 bases are a match to TRBD2. Trimming took 2 bases from V and 1 from J; bases not matched to a gene: 5. Germline-derived CDR1 and CDR2 are KGHSH and LQKENI. The CDR3 has 16 residues. Based on the CDR3 plus reference TRBV18 and TRBJ2-3, the full variable domain is NAGVMQNPRHLVRRRGQEARLRCSPMKGHSHVYWYRQLPEEGLKFMVYLQKENIIDESGMPKERFSAEFPKEGPSILRIQQVVRGDSAAYFCASSPLAGTGTDTQYFGPGTRLTVL.

V is TRBV6-2 or TRBV6-3 and J is TRBJ2-3, with 7 positions matching TRBD2. The CDR3 runs to 14 residues. Germline V CDR1 and CDR2: MNHEY, SVGEGT. V shed 3 bases and J 4 bases; nucleotides not matched to a gene: 4. The CDR3 spells CASSYPGRADTQYF. CDR3 bases: TGTGCCAGCAGTTATCCAGGGAGGGCAGATACGCAGTATTTT.

This chain uses TRBV5-1 with TRBJ1-3; TRBD1 matches at 9 bases. This CDR3 has 17 amino acids. In germline, CDR1 is SGHRS, CDR2 YFSETQ. Trimming cost V 0 bases and J 1 base; bases outside gene matches: 5. The CDR3 coding sequence is TGCGCCAGCAGCTTGGAGGCGACAGGGGGATCTGGAAACACCATATATTTT. Its protein is CASSLEATGGSGNTIYF.

The chain joins TRBV7-6 to TRBJ1-1; D uncertain. There are 13 residues in the CDR3. With 2 bases removed from V and 1 base from J, the gap between germline ends came to 5 bases. Germline V gives CDR1 SGHVS, CDR2 FNYEAQ. CDR3 coding DNA: TGTGCCAGCAGCTTACGGGGGAACACTGAAGCTTTCTTT. The encoded protein is CASSLRGNTEAFF.

The chain employs TRBV24-1 and TRBJ1-4, with D perhaps matching TRBD1 (5 bases). The germline CDR1 and CDR2 sequences are KGHDR and SFDVKD. Trimming removed 4 bases at V and 8 bases at J, with 10 bases between. The CDR3 consists of 13 residues. CDR3 amino acids: CATSEVGGEKLFF. The CDR3 coding sequence is TGTGCCACCAGTGAGGTCGGGGGGGAAAAACTGTTTTTT.

The genes are TRBV30 and TRBJ1-2; 10 bases are a match to TRBD1. CDR3 length: 16 amino acids. The V gene's germline CDR1 is GTSNPN and CDR2 SVGIG (reference sequence). Trimming removed 3 bases from V and 8 bases from J; junction bases left unmatched: 15. Written as DNA, the CDR3 is TGTGCCTGGAGCCCCCCGTGGGGACAGGGGTTTTACGGCTACACCTTC. It is translated as CAWSPPWGQGFYGYTF.

The chain recombines TRBV7-2 with TRBJ2-5; 8 bases agree with TRBD2. V was clipped by 7 bases and J by 5 bases; unmatched bases: 9. This CDR3 is 14 amino acids long. Germline V gene data show CDR1 as SGHTA and CDR2 as FQGNSA. CDR3 protein: CASNGAGVSETQYF. The CDR3 coding sequence is TGTGCCAGCAACGGAGCGGGAGTGTCTGAGACCCAGTACTTC.

The V call is TRBV18, the J call TRBJ1-5; 10 bases are shared with TRBD1. The CDR3 is 16 amino acids. J was trimmed by 6 bases and V by 2 bases; bases with no gene match: 7. Germline lookup yields CDR1 KGHSH and CDR2 LQKENI. The CDR3 DNA sequence: TGTGCCAGCTCACCATCCGGGACAGGGGACATTCAGCCCCAGCATTTT. Its protein product is CASSPSGTGDIQPQHF.

V usage is TRBV7-2 and J usage is TRBJ1-2; TRBD1 matches 9 bases. J gave up 7 bases and V 2 bases, and 2 bases lay outside the gene matches. The CDR3 contains 13 residues. Germline CDR1 and CDR2: SGHTA and FQGNSA. The CDR3 sequence is CASSLSQGAGYTF. CDR3 DNA: TGTGCCAGCAGCTTATCACAGGGGGCTGGCTACACCTTC.

This clone turned up a few times. The V call is TRBV20-1, the J call TRBJ1-4, with D possibly matching TRBD1 (5 bases). Trimming removed 6 bases at V and 1 base at J, with 15 bases between. The CDR3 is 15 amino acids. Germline CDR1 and CDR2: DFQATT and SNEGSKA (reference sequence). The CDR3 loop is CSASGTQGTNEKLFF. CDR3 nucleotides: TGCAGTGCAAGTGGGACGCAGGGAACTAATGAAAAACTGTTTTTT.

V is TRBV11-2 and J is TRBJ1-2; no definite D call. Germline CDR1 is SGHAT and CDR2 is FQNNGV. V gave up 5 bases and J gave up 0 bases, with 4 bases separating them. The CDR3 has 12 residues. This chain's CDR3 is CASSESNYGYTF. Here the CDR3 DNA reads TGTGCCAGCAGCGAGTCTAACTATGGCTACACCTTC.

The chain employs TRBV3-1 (or the pseudogene TRBV3-2) and TRBJ1-2; 8 bases agree with TRBD1. The ends lost 0 bases at V and 8 bases at J; junction bases unmatched: 11. The CDR3 loop spans 16 amino acids. The germline CDR1 and CDR2 sequences are LGHDT and YNNKEL (reference sequence). CDR3 sequence: CASSQEPLDRVGGYTF. CDR3 coding DNA: TGTGCCAGCAGCCAAGAGCCCTTGGACAGGGTCGGCGGCTACACCTTC.

This chain links TRBV6-6 with TRBJ1-1, with D perhaps matching TRBD1 (5 bases). This CDR3 is 16 amino acids long. The V and J ends lost 7 bases and 1 base respectively, with 19 bases between them. Germline CDR1 and CDR2: MNHNY and SVGAGI (reference sequence). The CDR3 loop reads CASINRGGQTNTEAFF. In DNA form, the CDR3 reads TGTGCCAGCATCAATAGGGGTGGGCAGACGAACACTGAAGCTTTCTTT.

This clone was counted once. The chain recombines TRBV27 with TRBJ2-7; 13 positions match TRBD2. After removal of 5 bases from V and 3 bases from J, the junction contained 16 bases not matched to a gene. Germline V gene lookup returns CDR1 MNHEY and CDR2 SMNVEV (reference sequence). CDR3 length: 19 residues. The CDR3 here is CASSPTVLGLAGESYEQYF. The CDR3 DNA sequence: TGTGCCAGCAGTCCGACGGTCCTTGGACTAGCGGGAGAGAGCTACGAGCAGTACTTC.

This chain joins TRBV7-2 and TRBJ1-1; D is unresolved. Germline V gene lookup returns CDR1 SGHTA and CDR2 FQGNSA. The CDR3 covers 13 residues. V gave up 5 bases and J gave up 5 bases, with 12 bases separating them. CDR3 protein: CASSLGQRTEAFF. The CDR3 DNA is TGTGCCAGCAGCCTAGGTCAGAGGACTGAAGCTTTCTTT.

J is TRBJ1-1 and V is TRBV3-1 (or the pseudogene TRBV3-2), with no clear D. Trimming shortened V by 0 bases and J by 0 bases, and 11 bases separated the two germline ends. CDR3 length equals 16 residues. Germline V gives CDR1 LGHDT, CDR2 YNNKEL (reference sequence). CDR3 nucleotide sequence: TGTGCCAGCAGCCAAGATCTCCAGGCTATGAACACTGAAGCTTTCTTT. This encodes CASSQDLQAMNTEAFF.

This clone was counted between two and nine times. V gene TRBV29-1 combines with J gene TRBJ2-2; 7 nucleotides match TRBD2. The CDR3 consists of 12 residues. Trimming removed 6 bases from V and 7 bases from J; junction bases left unmatched: 5. CDR1 and CDR2 from the germline V gene are SQVTM and ANQGSEA. The CDR3 here is CSVVREGGELFF. CDR3 nucleotide sequence: TGCAGCGTGGTCAGGGAGGGCGGGGAGCTGTTTTTT.

The chain carries TRBV29-1 and TRBJ2-5; tentatively, D is TRBD1 (5 bases). The V end lost 4 bases, the J end lost 5 bases, and 17 bases lay between the germline ends. Germline CDR1 SQVTM, CDR2 ANQGSEA. The CDR3 has 14 amino acids. In DNA form, the CDR3 reads TGCAGCGTTGCTGTCTCCAGGGCCAGGGAGACCCAGTACTTC. Its protein product is CSVAVSRARETQYF.

This rearrangement joins TRBV6-5 to TRBJ2-1, with D unclear. The CDR3 runs 13 residues. The V end was cut by 7 bases, the J end by 0 bases, with 7 bases between. Germline loops: CDR1 MNHEY, CDR2 SVGAGI. The CDR3 DNA reads as TGTGCCAGCACGGTGATCTCCTACAATGAGCAGTTCTTC. This encodes CASTVISYNEQFF.